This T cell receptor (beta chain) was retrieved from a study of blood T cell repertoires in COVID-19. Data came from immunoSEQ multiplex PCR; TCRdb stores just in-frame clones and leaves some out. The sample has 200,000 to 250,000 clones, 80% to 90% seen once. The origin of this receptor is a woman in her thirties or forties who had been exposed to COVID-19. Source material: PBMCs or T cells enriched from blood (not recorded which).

CDR3 loop: CASSQDPRDSRYGYTF. The CDR3 nucleotides read TGCGCCAGCAGCCAAGATCCCCGAGACAGTAGATATGGCTACACCTTC. This rearrangement joins TRBV4-3 to TRBJ1-2; D may be TRBD1 (5 bases). The V end was cut by 0 bases, the J end by 5 bases, with 16 bases between. The germline gives CDR1 LGHNA, CDR2 YSLEER. This CDR3 has 16 residues.